The rows below give T cell receptor beta chains drawn from one sample of a study of cytomegalovirus exposure and HLA in healthy donors. Libraries were prepared by immunoSEQ multiplex PCR; TCRdb keeps only in-frame clonotypes and omits some of them. The sample lists about 180,000 clones, roughly 82% occurring once. The material sequenced was PBMCs. These receptor sequences come from a woman in her 50s in good health and CMV-seronegative. The CDR3 runs from the conserved cysteine through the conserved F or W. Fields, in order: V gene, J gene, D gene, clone size, CDR3 DNA, CDR3 protein. The D gene is left open where the match is weak. Where a row states a size, it is once, few, many or the class of an expanded clone; other rows omit it.

>TRBV5-1|TRBJ1-6|NA|NA
TGCGCCAGCAGCTTGACCGTCACTAATAATTCACCCCTCCACTTT
CASSLTVTNNSPLHF
>TRBV28|TRBJ2-7|TRBD2|NA
TGTGCCAGCAGTTTTCTAGCGGGAGGGTACGAGCAGTACTTC
CASSFLAGGYEQYF
>TRBV27|TRBJ2-7|TRBD1|few
TGTGCCAGCGGAAGGGGGACAGGTGATTCCTACGAGCAGTACTTC
CASGRGTGDSYEQYF
>TRBV10-2|TRBJ2-7|NA|NA
TGCGCCAGCAGTGCGGCCAGGTACGAGCAGTACTTC
CASSAARYEQYF
>TRBV27|TRBJ2-2|TRBD2|NA
TGTGCCAGCAGTCTAGAGGGTAGCGGGAGAGTGGAGCTGTTTTTT
CASSLEGSGRVELFF
>TRBV5-1|TRBJ2-7|NA|NA
TGCGCCAGCAGCTTAAGTACAAGCTCCTACGAGCAGTACTTC
CASSLSTSSYEQYF
>TRBV19|TRBJ1-1|NA|few
TGTGCCAGTAGTATAGGTCCCGGTGCCAGGGACACTGAAGCTTTCTTT
CASSIGPGARDTEAFF
>TRBV6-5|TRBJ2-7|TRBD2|NA
TGTGCCAGCAGTTACTTAGCGGGAGCCGAGCAGTACTTC
CASSYLAGAEQYF
>TRBV2|TRBJ1-1|TRBD1|NA
TGTGCCAGCAGATCGACAGGGGTCTCTGAAGCTTTCTTT
CASRSTGVSEAFF
>TRBV7-8|TRBJ2-5|TRBD1|NA
TGTGCCAGCAGCTTTACTAGTGGGGACAGGGGCCATAAAGAGACCCAGTACTTC
CASSFTSGDRGHKETQYF
>TRBV10-3|TRBJ2-2|NA|NA
TGTGCCATCAGTGATATGAACACCGGGGAGCTGTTTTTT
CAISDMNTGELFF
>TRBV27|TRBJ2-1|TRBD2|NA
TGTGCCAGCAGGGGTAGCGGGGCCTTCGATGAGCAGTTCTTC
CASRGSGAFDEQFF
>TRBV19|TRBJ2-2|TRBD1|NA
TGTGCCAGTAGTATTACAGGGGGAAGGACCGGGGAGCTGTTTTTT
CASSITGGRTGELFF
>TRBV5-1|TRBJ2-3|NA|NA
TGCGCCAGCAGCTTGGAAATTGCTATGGAGGATACGCAGTATTTT
CASSLEIAMEDTQYF
>TRBV6-5|TRBJ2-3|NA|NA
TGTGCCAGCACCAATAACTCGGTCACAGATACGCAGTATTTT
CASTNNSVTDTQYF
>TRBV29-1|TRBJ2-1|NA|NA
TGCAGCGCCGGTGGAGGGCACGTCTCCTACAATGAGCAGTTCTTC
CSAGGGHVSYNEQFF
>TRBV18|TRBJ2-3|TRBD2|NA
TGTGCCAGCTCACCACCTCAAACGGGAGGTGATACGCAGTATTTT
CASSPPQTGGDTQYF
>TRBV7-3|TRBJ2-2|NA|NA
TGTGCCAGCAGCTTGGGGAGGACCGGGGAGCTGTTTTTT
CASSLGRTGELFF
>TRBV5-6|TRBJ2-3|NA|few
TGTGCCAGCAGCTTGGATTTTCCGCGACAGGGAGGCTCGGATACGCAGTATTTT
CASSLDFPRQGGSDTQYF
>TRBV11-2|TRBJ1-4|NA|NA
TGTGCCAGCAGCCCAGGGGCAGTTAATGAAAAACTGTTTTTT
CASSPGAVNEKLFF
>TRBV5-1|TRBJ1-6|TRBD1|NA
TGCGCCAGCAGCAGCGGACAGGGGGGCTCCTATAATTCACCCCTCCACTTT
CASSSGQGGSYNSPLHF
>TRBV18|TRBJ2-7|TRBD2|NA
TGTGCCAGCTCACCATCGAAGGAGGGACTAGCCGGGCCGATGGAGCAGTACTTC
CASSPSKEGLAGPMEQYF
>TRBV11-2|TRBJ2-7|NA|NA
TGTGCCAGCAGCCCGGGGACCGGGAGTGGGTACGAGCAGTACTTC
CASSPGTGSGYEQYF
>TRBV5-6|TRBJ2-5|NA|NA
TGTGCCAGCAGCTTACTCGAACAGGCCCAAGAGACCCAGTACTTC
CASSLLEQAQETQYF
>TRBV7-9|TRBJ2-5|NA|NA
TGTGCCAGCAGCCCCCCCCGTGGCGAGGTCCAAGAGACCCAGTACTTC
CASSPPRGEVQETQYF
>TRBV4-3|TRBJ1-4|NA|NA
TGCGCCAGCAGCCACAGGGGAGGGGAAAAACTGTTTTTT
CASSHRGGEKLFF
>TRBV19|TRBJ2-1|TRBD1|NA
TGTGCCAGTAGTATAGGGACAGGGAGGAATGAGCAGTTCTTC
CASSIGTGRNEQFF
>TRBV6-6|TRBJ2-7|TRBD1|NA
TGTGCCAGCAGTTACCCACAGGGGGCCAGCGAGCAGTACTTC
CASSYPQGASEQYF
>TRBV14|TRBJ1-4|TRBD1|NA
TGTGCCAGCAGCCAGGGGACAGGGAATGAAAAACTGTTTTTT
CASSQGTGNEKLFF
>TRBV5-6|TRBJ2-1|TRBD2|few
TGTGCCAGCAGCCGAACTAGCGCAAGCTCCTACAATGAGCAGTTCTTC
CASSRTSASSYNEQFF
>TRBV29-1|TRBJ2-7|NA|NA
TGCAGCGTTGGGCAGGGTAACTACGAGCAGTACTTC
CSVGQGNYEQYF
>TRBV6-5|TRBJ1-5|TRBD1|few
TGTGCCAGCAGGTCAGGGGGCCCCACACAGCCCCAGCATTTT
CASRSGGPTQPQHF
>TRBV27|TRBJ2-1|TRBD2|NA
TGTGCCAGCAGCTCCGCGGGAGCCTACAATGAGCAGTTCTTC
CASSSAGAYNEQFF
>TRBV5-4|TRBJ1-2|TRBD1|NA
TGTGCCAGCAGCTTGGGGACAGGGGGCTACTTATATGGCTACACCTTC
CASSLGTGGYLYGYTF
>TRBV27|TRBJ2-1|NA|NA
TGTGCCAGCAGTTTAAGGGGGGGGCCACGATACAATGAGCAGTTCTTC
CASSLRGGPRYNEQFF
>TRBV4-1|TRBJ1-2|TRBD1|few
TGCGCCAGCAGCCAGCCCGGGACAGGGGGGACAGGAGGCTACACCTTC
CASSQPGTGGTGGYTF
>TRBV5-1|TRBJ1-1|TRBD1|NA
TGCGCCAGCAGCTTACAGGGGATGGACACTGAAGCTTTCTTT
CASSLQGMDTEAFF
>TRBV19|TRBJ2-7|TRBD2|NA
TGTGCCAGTAGCCGACTAGCGTATTCCTACGAGCAGTACTTC
CASSRLAYSYEQYF
>TRBV27|TRBJ2-6|NA|NA
TGTGCCAGCAGTGACTTCTCTGGGGCCAACGTCCTGACTTTC
CASSDFSGANVLTF
>TRBV5-1|TRBJ2-1|TRBD1|NA
TGCGCCACCTCACCGGGACAGGGATACAATGAGCAGTTCTTC
CATSPGQGYNEQFF
>TRBV4-1|TRBJ2-2|NA|NA
TGCGCCAGCAGCCAAGATGCGAAAACCGGGGAGCTGTTTTTT
CASSQDAKTGELFF
>TRBV4-3|TRBJ2-3|TRBD2|NA
TGCGCCAGCAGCCCCTCTGGGGGTAGCGGGGGTAGGGATACGCAGTATTTT
CASSPSGGSGGRDTQYF
>TRBV5-8|TRBJ1-2|NA|NA
TGTGCCAGCAGCTTGGGGGGGCAGTACAACTATGGCTACACCTTC
CASSLGGQYNYGYTF
>TRBV19|TRBJ1-4|NA|few
TGTGCCAGTAGTAGAAGGCACAGGGTGGGCAATGAAAAACTGTTTTTT
CASSRRHRVGNEKLFF
>TRBV2|TRBJ1-5|NA|NA
TGTGCCAGCAGCCGACAGCATAGCAATCAGCCCCAGCATTTT
CASSRQHSNQPQHF
>TRBV5-6|TRBJ2-7|NA|once
TGTGCCAGCAGTTCAACCCGGGGGTCCTACGAGCAGTACTTC
CASSSTRGSYEQYF
>TRBV19|TRBJ1-2|NA|NA
TGTGCCAGTAGCCCCCCAGGGGACTATGGCTACACCTTC
CASSPPGDYGYTF
>TRBV7-8|TRBJ2-1|NA|NA
TGTGCCAGCAGCCGTTCCGGACTTACCTACAATGAGCAGTTCTTC
CASSRSGLTYNEQFF
>TRBV11-2|TRBJ2-1|NA|NA
TGTGCCAGCAGCTTGGGCCGTTACAATGAGCAGTTCTTC
CASSLGRYNEQFF
>TRBV28|TRBJ2-5|TRBD1|NA
TGTGCCAGCAGTTTCGATATCTTGGGGGACAGGATAAAACAAGAGACCCAGTACTTC
CASSFDILGDRIKQETQYF